This note documents a single T cell receptor (beta chain) sequence. Its antigen is unidentified. Germline V lookup: CDR1 SEHNR, CDR2 FQNEAQ (reference sequence). The CDR3 contains 15 residues. Unmatched junction bases numbered 5, after V lost 5 bases and J lost 4 bases. This sample stems from a study of cytomegalovirus exposure and HLA in healthy donors. Study results and limitations: In vitro, a few CMV-associated chains proved specific for CMV antigens. Reportedly, cytomegalovirus status was diagnosed with high sensitivity and specificity. A later analysis linked 15,000 to 20,000 TCR beta sequences to HLA alleles at 0.05 false discovery rate.

The PCR made use of 60 Vbeta and 13 Jbeta primers. Only in-frame clones appear in the TCRdb table, and some are missing; sequencing was by immunoSEQ multiplex PCR. The sample consists of 65,000 to 95,000 clones, around 77% of them appearing once. This receptor was taken from a man aged 45-65 years in good health and CMV-seronegative. This sequence joins TRBV7-9 and TRBJ2-7; 13 bases are shared with TRBD2. The sample comprised PBMCs. The DNA for the CDR3 is TGTGCCAGCAGCCAAACTAGCGGGGGGGAGTACGAGCAGTACTTC. Translation gives CASSQTSGGEYEQYF.